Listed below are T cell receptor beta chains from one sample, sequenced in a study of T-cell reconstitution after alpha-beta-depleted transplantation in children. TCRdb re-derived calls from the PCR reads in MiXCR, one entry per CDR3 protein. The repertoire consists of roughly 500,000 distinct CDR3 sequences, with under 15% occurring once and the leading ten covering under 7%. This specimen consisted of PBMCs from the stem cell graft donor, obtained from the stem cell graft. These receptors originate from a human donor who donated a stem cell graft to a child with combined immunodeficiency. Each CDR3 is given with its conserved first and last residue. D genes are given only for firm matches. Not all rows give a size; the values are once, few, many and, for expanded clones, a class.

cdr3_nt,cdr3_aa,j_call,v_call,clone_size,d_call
TGCAGTGCTAGAGATATCCCCCCCCAGCATTTT,CSARDIPPQHF,TRBJ1-5,TRBV20-1,once,.
TGTGCCAGCAGCGTAGATAGGGGGCAGGGCACAGATACGCAGTATTTT,CASSVDRGQGTDTQYF,TRBJ2-3,TRBV9,many,TRBD1
TGTGCCAGCAGCTTGGCCGAATGGGGCCCATCTGGCTACACCTTC,CASSLAEWGPSGYTF,TRBJ1-2,TRBV5-6,many,.
TGCGCCAGCAGCCCACGGACTAGCTCCCTCACCGGGGAGCTGTTTTTT,CASSPRTSSLTGELFF,TRBJ2-2,TRBV4-3,.,TRBD2
TGTGCCAGCAGTCGGGACAGCGCAGATACGCAGTATTTT,CASSRDSADTQYF,TRBJ2-3,TRBV6-2/TRBV6-3,.,TRBD1
TGCAGCGTTGGCAGGGAGCCCGGGGAGCTGTTTTTT,CSVGREPGELFF,TRBJ2-2,TRBV29-1,few,.
TGTGCCAGCAGTTTATATGGGACTCGGACAGGTATGACTGAAGCTTTCTTT,CASSLYGTRTGMTEAFF,TRBJ1-1,TRBV12-3/TRBV12-4,many,TRBD1
TGTGCCAGCAGTTTGAGGACAGGATACACAGATACGCAGTATTTT,CASSLRTGYTDTQYF,TRBJ2-3,TRBV6-5,many,TRBD1
TGCAGTGCTAGTCGCCTTGAGCAGTACTTC,CSASRLEQYF,TRBJ2-7,TRBV20-1,.,.
TGTGCCAGCAGCCCCCGTGGCATTAATCAGCCCCAGCATTTT,CASSPRGINQPQHF,TRBJ1-5,TRBV5-6,few,.
TGCAGTGCTAGAGGAGGGACCCTTGGGGCTTTCTTT,CSARGGTLGAFF,TRBJ1-1,TRBV20-1,few,.
TGTGCCAGCAGCGTCTTCTCGGACAGGGCTTTCACAGATACGCAGTATTTT,CASSVFSDRAFTDTQYF,TRBJ2-3,TRBV9,few,TRBD1
TGCGCCAGCAGCTTGTCGAGGGATATGGACTCCTACGAGCAGTACTTC,CASSLSRDMDSYEQYF,TRBJ2-7,TRBV5-1,.,.
TGTGCCAGCAGTGCCACCGGGACCCACACCGGGGAGCTGTTTTTT,CASSATGTHTGELFF,TRBJ2-2,TRBV28,few,.
TGTGCCAGCAGTTTGGGCGAGCATAGTGAGCAGTTCTTC,CASSLGEHSEQFF,TRBJ2-1,TRBV12-3/TRBV12-4,few,.
TGTGCCACCAGTGATTTGTTTGGCCAAAACACCGGGGAGCTGTTTTTT,CATSDLFGQNTGELFF,TRBJ2-2,TRBV24-1,few,.
TGCGCCAGCAGTAGGGGACTAGCGGAGCGGAATGAGCAGTTCTTC,CASSRGLAERNEQFF,TRBJ2-1,TRBV4-3,many,TRBD2
TGTGCCAGCAGTTTGGGGGGCCCCAGGTACGAGCAGTACTTC,CASSLGGPRYEQYF,TRBJ2-7,TRBV12-3/TRBV12-4,few,.
TGTGCCAGCAGCTTGGAGACAGGGGGCGAAGGCTATGGCTACACCTTC,CASSLETGGEGYGYTF,TRBJ1-2,TRBV7-2,.,TRBD1
TGTGCCAGCAGTTTATGGGCGGGGGGTTACGAGCAGTACTTC,CASSLWAGGYEQYF,TRBJ2-7,TRBV12-3/TRBV12-4,once,TRBD2
TGTGCCAGCAAGGAAGCGGGAGGGCCTTACTCTGGGGCCAACGTCCTGACTTTC,CASKEAGGPYSGANVLTF,TRBJ2-6,TRBV6-1,few,TRBD2
TGTGCCAGCCTGAAGGGACAGGTGAACACTGAAGCTTTCTTT,CASLKGQVNTEAFF,TRBJ1-1,TRBV6-1,.,TRBD1
TGTGCCAGCAGTTTAATAGACAGGGGGTTCTCCTACGAGCAGTACTTC,CASSLIDRGFSYEQYF,TRBJ2-7,TRBV28,few,TRBD1
TGTGCCAGCAGTTCCCTTCGGACTAGCGGGTACAATGAGCAGTTCTTC,CASSSLRTSGYNEQFF,TRBJ2-1,TRBV27,.,TRBD2
TGTGCCACCAGCAGCCCCCGGGGGGGCACGCAGTACGAGCAGTACTTC,CATSSPRGGTQYEQYF,TRBJ2-7,TRBV15,many,TRBD2
TGTGCCAGCAGCTTCGGGGGGGTAGGGGTGGATACGCAGTATTTT,CASSFGGVGVDTQYF,TRBJ2-3,TRBV11-3,many,TRBD2
TGCAGCGCCAGAATTCAAGAGGGGGAGCTGTTTTTT,CSARIQEGELFF,TRBJ2-2,TRBV29-1,many,.
TGCAGTGCTAGAGTCAGGGGGGGGTATAATTCACCCCTCCACTTT,CSARVRGGYNSPLHF,TRBJ1-6,TRBV20-1,few,TRBD1
TGTGCCTGGAGCCCCACTAGCGGGAGTGGGGACGAGCAGTACTTC,CAWSPTSGSGDEQYF,TRBJ2-7,TRBV30,.,TRBD2
TGTGCCAGCAGCTTAGTGGGGCTAGCGGGAGGAGAGGAGTTCTTC,CASSLVGLAGGEEFF,TRBJ2-1,TRBV7-2,once,TRBD2
TGCAGCGTTGGTGGCAGACGGGAGACCCAGTACTTC,CSVGGRRETQYF,TRBJ2-5,TRBV29-1,many,.
TGCAGTGCTAGAGTCACGGGAGTAATCTACAATGAGCAGTTCTTC,CSARVTGVIYNEQFF,TRBJ2-1,TRBV20-1,.,.
TGTGCCAGCAGCTTGGGTCAGCGGAGCTCCTACGAGCAGTACTTC,CASSLGQRSSYEQYF,TRBJ2-7,TRBV7-3,many,.
TGTGCCAGCAGCCAGTCCCAGGGGGGGCGGGACAAAAACATTCAGTACTTC,CASSQSQGGRDKNIQYF,TRBJ2-4,TRBV4-2,.,.
TGTGCCTGGAGTGTTTCGGAGACCCAGTACTTC,CAWSVSETQYF,TRBJ2-5,TRBV30,many,.
TGTGCCAGCAGTGATGGGCTATGGTACGAGCAGTACTTC,CASSDGLWYEQYF,TRBJ2-7,TRBV12-3/TRBV12-4,many,.
TGTGCCAGCCGGTACCAAGAGACCCAGTACTTC,CASRYQETQYF,TRBJ2-5,TRBV28,.,.
TGTGCCAGCAGCCCGGACGACACTGAAGCTTTCTTT,CASSPDDTEAFF,TRBJ1-1,TRBV12-3/TRBV12-4,many,.
TGTGCCAGCTCACCGATTCAGGACAGGGCCTACGAGCAGTACTTC,CASSPIQDRAYEQYF,TRBJ2-7,TRBV18,few,TRBD1
TGTGCCAGCAGCTTTAGTTCTAGCGGGCGCCTAGATACGCAGTATTTT,CASSFSSSGRLDTQYF,TRBJ2-3,TRBV5-5,.,TRBD2
TGTGCCAGCAGTTACTCCGGGACAGGGGGATCCTACGAGCAGTACTTC,CASSYSGTGGSYEQYF,TRBJ2-7,TRBV6-5,.,TRBD1
TGCGCCAGCAGCCAAGAAGCACTCGGGCCGAGCTATGGCTACACCTTC,CASSQEALGPSYGYTF,TRBJ1-2,TRBV4-3,many,.
TGTGCCAGCAGACCGCAGAGTAGCTCCTATAATTCACCCCTCCACTTT,CASRPQSSSYNSPLHF,TRBJ1-6,TRBV6-1,.,.
TGCGCCAGCAGCCAGACCTGGGGGACTAGCGGGACCCCTGTGGAGACCCAGTACTTC,CASSQTWGTSGTPVETQYF,TRBJ2-5,TRBV4-3,few,TRBD2
TGTGCCAGCAGCTTAACCGGAACTAATGAAAAACTGTTTTTT,CASSLTGTNEKLFF,TRBJ1-4,TRBV7-2,many,.
TGTGCCAGCAGACTCCGGACAACGGGACTAGAGTTCAATGAGCAGTTCTTC,CASRLRTTGLEFNEQFF,TRBJ2-1,TRBV7-2,.,TRBD2
TGCGCCAGCGGCTACAGGAACACCGGGGAGCTGTTTTTT,CASGYRNTGELFF,TRBJ2-2,TRBV4-3,few,.
TGTGCCAGTAGTATCAAGGACAGCTACCTTGAAGCTTTCTTT,CASSIKDSYLEAFF,TRBJ1-1,TRBV19,.,.
TGCAGTGCTAGCGGAGACAGGGCCGAGCAGTACTTC,CSASGDRAEQYF,TRBJ2-7,TRBV20-1,many,TRBD1
TGTGCCAGCAGTTTACGGGGATCGGATCAGCCCCAGCATTTT,CASSLRGSDQPQHF,TRBJ1-5,TRBV12-3/TRBV12-4,.,.
TGTGCCAGCAGCCCTCAAGCCGGGAGCACTGAAGCTTTCTTT,CASSPQAGSTEAFF,TRBJ1-1,TRBV7-8,few,.
TGTGCCAGCAGTCCGAGGCGGGGGGCCAGTAGGGGCTACACCTTC,CASSPRRGASRGYTF,TRBJ1-2,TRBV12-3/TRBV12-4,few,.
TGTGCCAGCAGTCCAACCACCGGGGAGCTGTTTTTT,CASSPTTGELFF,TRBJ2-2,TRBV12-3/TRBV12-4,few,.